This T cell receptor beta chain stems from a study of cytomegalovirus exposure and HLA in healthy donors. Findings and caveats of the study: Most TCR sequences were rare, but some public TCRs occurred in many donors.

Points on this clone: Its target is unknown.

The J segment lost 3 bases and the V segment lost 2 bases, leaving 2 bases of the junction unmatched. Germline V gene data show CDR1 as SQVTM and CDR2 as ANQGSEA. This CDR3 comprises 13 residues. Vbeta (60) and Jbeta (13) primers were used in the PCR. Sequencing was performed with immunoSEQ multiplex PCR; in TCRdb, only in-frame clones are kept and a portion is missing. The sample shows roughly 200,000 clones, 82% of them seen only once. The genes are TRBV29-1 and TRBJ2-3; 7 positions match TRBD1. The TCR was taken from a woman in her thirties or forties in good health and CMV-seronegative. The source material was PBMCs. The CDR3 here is CSVERQGTDTQYF. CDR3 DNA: TGCAGCGTTGAACGACAGGGTACAGATACGCAGTATTTT.